This T cell receptor (beta chain) was profiled in a study of CD8+CD57+ T cells in acquired aplastic anemia. Researchers used genomic DNA as the template to profile TCR beta VDJ and CDR3. A single record per CDR3 protein comes from TCRdb applying MiXCR to the reads. Of some 150,000 distinct CDR3 sequences in the sample, about 48% were seen once. The CDR3 totals 15 residues. Germline lookup yields CDR1 LNHNV and CDR2 YYDKDF (reference sequence). Trimming removed 1 base from V and 2 bases from J; junction bases left unmatched: 5. All sequencing subjects had displayed CD8+CD57+ cell expansion on flow cytometry. Patients, without exception, had severe acquired aplastic anemia.

The rearrangement uses TRBV15 and TRBJ2-7; 7 bases align to TRBD1. Sequenced material: sorted CD4+, CD8+, or CD8+CD57+ T cells (not recorded which) from PBMCs. This receptor was identified in a human donor with aplastic anemia. The chain's CDR3 is CATSRGTGYTYEQYF. The CDR3 nucleotides read TGTGCCACCAGCAGAGGGACAGGATACACCTACGAGCAGTACTTC.